This is a list of T cell receptor gamma chains from one sample in a study of γδ T cells in repeated Plasmodium falciparum infection. TCRdb reprocessed the multiplex PCR reads through CATT. There are about 26,000 gamma-chain clones in the sample; around 2.9% occur only once, and roughly 30% lies in the top ten. The sequencing sample was made of gamma-delta T cells from blood. The receptors were sampled from a pool of human donors (malaria-infected and uninfected, not separated). Both conserved end residues are part of each CDR3. Size is stated as how often the clone was seen (once, few, many) or a class if it is expanded.

TRGV5	TRGJ1/TRGJ2	medium-sized	TGTGCCACCTGGGACAGTCAACGGAATTATAAGAAACTCTTT	CATWDSQRNYKKLF
TRGV3	TRGJ1/TRGJ2	many	TGTGCCACCTGGGACAGGCGTTGGAATTATTATAAGAAACTCTTT	CATWDRRWNYYKKLF
TRGV9	TRGJ1/TRGJ2	medium-sized	TGTGCCTTGTGGGAGGCGTATTATTATAAGAAACTCTTT	CALWEAYYYKKLF
TRGV3	TRGJ1/TRGJ2	medium-sized	TGTGCCACCTGGGACAGTCACCCTTATTATAAGAAACTCTTT	CATWDSHPYYKKLF
TRGV8	TRGJP2	many	TGTGCCACCTGGGGTATTAGTAGTGATTGGATCAAGACGTTT	CATWGISSDWIKTF
TRGV9	TRGJ1/TRGJ2	many	TGTGCCTTGTGGGATCCAACAGACAATTATTATAAGAAACTCTTT	CALWDPTDNYYKKLF
TRGV3	TRGJ1/TRGJ2	many	TGTGCCACCTGGGACAGGTTATTTTATTATAAGAAACTCTTT	CATWDRLFYYKKLF
TRGV3	TRGJ1/TRGJ2	many	TGTGCCACCTGGGACAGGACAATTGGGAGGTGCACCCATTATGACTATAAGAAACTCTTT	CATWDRTIGRCTHYDYKKLF
TRGV9	TRGJ1/TRGJ2	many	TGTGCCTTGTGGGAGGTGGCTTATTATAAGAAACTCTTT	CALWEVAYYKKLF
TRGV9	TRGJ1/TRGJ2	many	TGTGCCTTGTGGGAGGTGCGTGGGAAGAAACTCTTT	CALWEVRGKKLF
TRGV5	TRGJP1	many	TGTGCCACCTGGGACAGGCCCGACACTGGTTGGTTCAAGATATTT	CATWDRPDTGWFKIF
TRGV4	TRGJ1/TRGJ2	many	TGTGCCACCTGGGATTCTCCATCGGAGAAACTCTTT	CATWDSPSEKLF
TRGV3	TRGJ1/TRGJ2	many	TGTGCCACCTGGGACAGGCGGCCAATTTATTATAAGAAACTCTTT	CATWDRRPIYYKKLF
TRGV9	TRGJ1/TRGJ2	many	TGTGCCTTGTGGGAGGGAGGGAAGAAACTCTTT	CALWEGGKKLF
TRGV4	TRGJ1/TRGJ2	few	TGTGCCACCTGGGACGGGAGGGGGCATGGTAAGAAACTCTTT	CATWDGRGHGKKLF
TRGV4	TRGJ1/TRGJ2	many	TGTGCCACCTGGGACGTTCTGGGCTATAAGAAACTCTTT	CATWDVLGYKKLF
TRGV2	TRGJ1/TRGJ2	many	TGTGCCACCTGGGACGGGCTCTATTATAAGAAACTCTTT	CATWDGLYYKKLF
TRGV2	TRGJP2	many	TGTGCCACCTGGGACCCTAGTAGTGATTGGATCAAGACGTTT	CATWDPSSDWIKTF
TRGV2	TRGJ1/TRGJ2	many	TGTGCCACCTGGGACGGTCCCCTTTTT	CATWDGPLF
TRGV9	TRGJP	many	TGTGCCTTGTGGACCAATGAAGAGTTGGGCAAAAAAATCAAGGTATTT	CALWTNEELGKKIKVF
TRGV8	TRGJ1/TRGJ2	many	TGTGCCACCTGGGATAGGTGGTATCATAAGAAACTCTTT	CATWDRWYHKKLF
TRGV3	TRGJP2	many	TGTGCCACCTGGAATTGGATCAAGACGTTT	CATWNWIKTF
TRGV2	TRGJ1/TRGJ2	many	TGTGCCACCTGGGACGGGCCGTGTTATAAGAAACTCTTT	CATWDGPCYKKLF
TRGV8	TRGJ1/TRGJ2	many	TGTGCCACCTGGGATAGAGTCAAGAAACTCTTT	CATWDRVKKLF
TRGV2	TRGJ1/TRGJ2	many	TGTGCCACCTGGGACGGGCGACGGTATAAGAAACTCTTT	CATWDGRRYKKLF
TRGV9	TRGJ1/TRGJ2	many	TGTGCCTTGTGGGCGGGAGGTTATAAGAAACTCTTT	CALWAGGYKKLF
TRGV9	TRGJP1	many	TGTGCCTTGTGGGTAGGTTGGTTCAAGATATTT	CALWVGWFKIF
TRGV5	TRGJ1/TRGJ2	many	TGTGCCACCTGGGACAGCCCCTATAAGAAACTCTTT	CATWDSPYKKLF
TRGV2	TRGJ1/TRGJ2	many	TGTGCCACCTGGGACGGGCCGCGTTATAAGAAACTCTTT	CATWDGPRYKKLF
TRGV9	TRGJ1/TRGJ2	many	TGTGCCTTGTGGCGATGGGATTATTATAAGAAACTCTTT	CALWRWDYYKKLF
TRGV4	TRGJ1/TRGJ2	many	TGTGCCACCTGGGATGGGCCGGCGGGTTGTTATAAGAAACTCTTT	CATWDGPAGCYKKLF
TRGV9	TRGJ1/TRGJ2	many	TGTGCCTTGTGGGAGGCGGCCTCATATTATAAGAAACTCTTT	CALWEAASYYKKLF
TRGV9	TRGJP	many	TGTGCCTTGTGGGTGGTGCAAGGGGGGTTGGGCAAAGAAATCAAGGTATTT	CALWVVQGGLGKEIKVF
TRGV9	TRGJP	medium-sized	TGTGCCTTGTGGGAGGGCCAAGAGTTGGGCAAAAAAATCAAGGTATTT	CALWEGQELGKKIKVF
TRGV3	TRGJ1/TRGJ2	many	TGTGCCACCTGGGACAGGCCAGGGAAATATAAGAAACTCTTT	CATWDRPGKYKKLF
TRGV2	TRGJ1/TRGJ2	many	TGTGCCACCTGGGACGTTGGGAAACTCTTT	CATWDVGKLF
TRGV5	TRGJ1/TRGJ2	many	TGTGCCACCTGGGACAAGGGCTATAAGAAACTCTTT	CATWDKGYKKLF
TRGV9	TRGJP	many	TGTGCCTTGTGGGAGGTGCACTTAAGAAAAGAGTTGGGCAAAAAAATCAAGGTATTT	CALWEVHLRKELGKKIKVF
TRGV5	TRGJ1/TRGJ2	many	TGTGCCACCTGGGGTTTGAATTATTATAAGAAACTCTTT	CATWGLNYYKKLF
TRGV9	TRGJ1/TRGJ2	medium-sized	TGTGCCTTGTGGGAGAACTATTATAAGAAACTCTTT	CALWENYYKKLF
TRGV8	TRGJ1/TRGJ2	many	TGTGCCACCTGGGATCGACCGAATTATTATAAGAAACTCTTT	CATWDRPNYYKKLF
TRGV8	TRGJP1	many	TGTGCCACCTGGGACCGTGGTTGGTTCAAGATATTT	CATWDRGWFKIF
TRGV4	TRGJ1/TRGJ2	medium-sized	TGTGCCACCTGGGATGTTTGGTATTATAAGAAACTCTTT	CATWDVWYYKKLF
TRGV9	TRGJ1/TRGJ2	many	TGTGCCTTGTGGGAGTCTTCGAATTATTATAAGAAACTCTTT	CALWESSNYYKKLF
TRGV9	TRGJ1/TRGJ2	many	TGTGCCTTGTGGGAGCCCTGCTTCGGGTATAAGAAACTCTTT	CALWEPCFGYKKLF
TRGV2	TRGJ1/TRGJ2	many	TGTGCCACCTGGGACGGGCCTCTGCATTATAAGAAACTCTTT	CATWDGPLHYKKLF
TRGV2	TRGJ1/TRGJ2	few	TGTGCCACCTGGGACGGACCTTCGATTTATTATAAGAAACTCTTT	CATWDGPSIYYKKLF
TRGV8	TRGJ1/TRGJ2	many	TGTGCCACCTGGGGTTTTTATTATAAGAAACTCTTT	CATWGFYYKKLF
TRGV8	TRGJ1/TRGJ2	many	TGTGCCACCTGGGATAGGCTGGGGTATAAGAAACTCTTT	CATWDRLGYKKLF
TRGV4	TRGJ1/TRGJ2	many	TGTGCCACCTGGCCTCTGGGGAAATGGAATTATTATAAGAAACTCTTT	CATWPLGKWNYYKKLF
TRGV4	TRGJP1	many	TGTGCCACCTGGGGTCCCTCAACCTATACCACTGGTTGGTTCAAGATATTT	CATWGPSTYTTGWFKIF
TRGV4	TRGJ1/TRGJ2	medium-sized	TGTGCCACCTGGGATGGCCCCTTAGGTTATAAGAAACTCTTT	CATWDGPLGYKKLF
TRGV2	TRGJ1/TRGJ2	many	TGTGCCACCTGGGACGGGCCGGGGTATTATAAGAAACTCTTT	CATWDGPGYYKKLF
TRGV4	TRGJ1/TRGJ2	many	TGTGCCACCTGGGATGGGCTGTGGTATAAGAAACTCTTT	CATWDGLWYKKLF
TRGV9	TRGJ1/TRGJ2	many	TGTGCCTTGTGGCAAATCGTAGATAACCGTTATTATTATAAGAAACTCTTT	CALWQIVDNRYYYKKLF
TRGV9	TRGJ1/TRGJ2	many	TGTGCCTTGTGGGAGGTGGTGAATCTTAAGAAACTCTTT	CALWEVVNLKKLF
TRGV3	TRGJ1/TRGJ2	many	TGTGCCACCTGGGACAGGCTCTGTTGGTATAAGAAACTCTTT	CATWDRLCWYKKLF
TRGV3	TRGJP2	many	TGTGCCACCTGGGACCCCCGGAGTGATTGGATCAAGACGTTT	CATWDPRSDWIKTF
TRGV2	TRGJ1/TRGJ2	medium-sized	TGTGCCACCTGGGACGGGCCCGAGAAACTCTTT	CATWDGPEKLF
TRGV2	TRGJ1/TRGJ2	many	TGTGCCACCTTAAATTATTATAAGAAACTCTTT	CATLNYYKKLF